This TCR beta chain appears in the sequencing data of a study of blood T cell repertoires in COVID-19. Study-level background: Samples taken during acute and convalescent COVID-19 were collected in the United States, Italy and Spain. The cDNA or gDNA used as material had been derived from T cells, B-cell-depleted T cells, or PBMCs.

As originally analysed: Amplification from reference gene primers served as the basis for estimated nucleated cell counts. Clones were sequenced by immunoSEQ multiplex PCR, and TCRdb holds only the in-frame ones, with some missing. V and J calls plus clone size are reproduced from that table; the DNA served to infer D and trimming. This table has approximately 70,000 clones, approximately 88% appearing once. This CDR3 comprises 15 residues. CDR1 is MNHEY and CDR2 is SVGAGI in the germline V gene. V shed 4 bases, J shed 0 bases, and the junction held 2 bases outside the gene matches. The material sequenced was peripheral blood. The TCR comes from a man older than 75 with active or convalescent COVID-19. The rearrangement joins TRBV6-5 to TRBJ1-2; 10 bases are shared with TRBD1. This CDR3 is CASSSGTGANYGYTF. CDR3 coding DNA: TGTGCCAGCAGTTCCGGGACAGGGGCTAACTATGGCTACACCTTC.